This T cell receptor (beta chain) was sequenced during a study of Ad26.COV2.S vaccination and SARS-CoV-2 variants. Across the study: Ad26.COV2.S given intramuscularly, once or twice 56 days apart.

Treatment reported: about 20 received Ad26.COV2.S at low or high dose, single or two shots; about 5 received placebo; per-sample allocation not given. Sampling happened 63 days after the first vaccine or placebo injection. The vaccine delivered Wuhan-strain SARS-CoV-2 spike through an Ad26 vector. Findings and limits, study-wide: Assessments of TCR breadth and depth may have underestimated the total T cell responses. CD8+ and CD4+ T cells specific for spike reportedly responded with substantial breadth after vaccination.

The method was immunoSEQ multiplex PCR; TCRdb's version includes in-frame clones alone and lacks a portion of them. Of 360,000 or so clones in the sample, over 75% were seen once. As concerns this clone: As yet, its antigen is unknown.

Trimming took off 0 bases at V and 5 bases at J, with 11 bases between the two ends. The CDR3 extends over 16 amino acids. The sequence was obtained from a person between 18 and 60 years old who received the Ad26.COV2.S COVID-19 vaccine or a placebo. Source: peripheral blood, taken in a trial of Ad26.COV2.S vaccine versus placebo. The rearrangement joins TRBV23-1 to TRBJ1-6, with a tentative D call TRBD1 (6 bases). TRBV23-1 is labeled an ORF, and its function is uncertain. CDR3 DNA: TGCGCCAGCAGTCAATCGGGGCAGGGGAATAATTCACCCCTCCACTTT. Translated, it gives CASSQSGQGNNSPLHF.